The rows below give T cell receptor beta chains drawn from one sample of a study of cytomegalovirus exposure and HLA in healthy donors. Method: immunoSEQ multiplex PCR; TCRdb's copy keeps in-frame clones and lacks some. The sample lists roughly 140,000 clones, about 75% occurring once. What was sequenced was PBMCs. The receptors were sampled from a woman aged 25 to 39 in good health and CMV-seronegative. CDR3s include the opening cysteine and the closing phenylalanine or tryptophan. A D gene is named only where the DNA matches it firmly. The size of a clone is reported for some rows only, either as once, few or many, or as a class for expanded clones.

cdr3_aa: CASSARQGVDTDTQYF; cdr3_nt: TGTGCCAGCAGCGCCCGACAGGGGGTAGACACAGATACGCAGTATTTT; cdr3_length: 16; j_call: TRBJ2-3; v_call: TRBV9; clone_size: .; d_call: TRBD1
cdr3_aa: CASSFRGDSPLHF; cdr3_nt: TGTGCCAGCAGCTTCAGGGGAGATTCACCCCTCCACTTT; cdr3_length: 13; j_call: TRBJ1-6; v_call: TRBV5-4; clone_size: .; d_call: .
cdr3_aa: CASSPGLAGITDTQYF; cdr3_nt: TGCGCCAGCAGCCCCGGACTAGCGGGAATCACAGATACGCAGTATTTT; cdr3_length: 16; j_call: TRBJ2-3; v_call: TRBV5-1; clone_size: .; d_call: TRBD2
cdr3_aa: CASSISTDGNQPQHF; cdr3_nt: TGTGCCAGCAGTATCTCGACAGACGGCAATCAGCCCCAGCATTTT; cdr3_length: 15; j_call: TRBJ1-5; v_call: TRBV2; clone_size: .; d_call: .
cdr3_aa: CASSFRQGVFTEAFF; cdr3_nt: TGTGCCAGCAGCTTCAGACAGGGGGTTTTCACTGAAGCTTTCTTT; cdr3_length: 15; j_call: TRBJ1-1; v_call: TRBV27; clone_size: .; d_call: TRBD1
cdr3_aa: CASSEGQGFSYNSPLHF; cdr3_nt: TGTGCCAGCAGTGAGGGACAGGGATTCTCCTATAATTCACCCCTCCACTTT; cdr3_length: 17; j_call: TRBJ1-6; v_call: TRBV2; clone_size: .; d_call: TRBD1
cdr3_aa: CASRPTGPNYGYTF; cdr3_nt: TGTGCCAGCAGACCGACAGGACCGAACTATGGCTACACCTTC; cdr3_length: 14; j_call: TRBJ1-2; v_call: TRBV2; clone_size: .; d_call: .
cdr3_aa: CASSPPGTAAYEQYF; cdr3_nt: TGTGCCAGCTCACCTCCCGGGACAGCTGCCTACGAGCAGTACTTC; cdr3_length: 15; j_call: TRBJ2-7; v_call: TRBV18; clone_size: .; d_call: TRBD1
cdr3_aa: CASSYSSGTGNGELFF; cdr3_nt: TGTGCCAGCAGTTACTCGTCGGGTACGGGAAACGGGGAGCTGTTTTTT; cdr3_length: 16; j_call: TRBJ2-2; v_call: TRBV6-5; clone_size: .; d_call: .
cdr3_aa: CASSVEGETQYF; cdr3_nt: TGTGCCAGCAGTGTGGAGGGGGAGACCCAGTACTTC; cdr3_length: 12; j_call: TRBJ2-5; v_call: TRBV6-1; clone_size: .; d_call: .
cdr3_aa: CAIKGRGTEAFF; cdr3_nt: TGTGCCATCAAAGGAAGGGGGACTGAAGCTTTCTTT; cdr3_length: 12; j_call: TRBJ1-1; v_call: TRBV10-3; clone_size: few; d_call: .
cdr3_aa: CASSGLRGFYGYTF; cdr3_nt: TGTGCCAGCTCGGGACTGAGGGGTTTTTATGGCTACACCTTC; cdr3_length: 14; j_call: TRBJ1-2; v_call: TRBV7-2; clone_size: .; d_call: .
cdr3_aa: CASSLLADYGYTF; cdr3_nt: TGTGCCAGCAGTTTACTAGCAGACTATGGCTACACCTTC; cdr3_length: 13; j_call: TRBJ1-2; v_call: TRBV28; clone_size: .; d_call: .
cdr3_aa: CASSPLGGREQYF; cdr3_nt: TGCGCCAGCAGCCCGCTCGGGGGACGGGAGCAGTACTTC; cdr3_length: 13; j_call: TRBJ2-5; v_call: TRBV5-1; clone_size: .; d_call: .
cdr3_aa: CASSLLGLAGADTQYF; cdr3_nt: TGTGCCAGCAGCTTACTCGGTTTAGCGGGAGCAGATACGCAGTATTTT; cdr3_length: 16; j_call: TRBJ2-3; v_call: TRBV13; clone_size: .; d_call: TRBD2
cdr3_aa: CAISPGTGGTDTQYF; cdr3_nt: TGTGCCATCAGTCCCGGGACAGGGGGCACAGATACGCAGTATTTT; cdr3_length: 15; j_call: TRBJ2-3; v_call: TRBV10-3; clone_size: .; d_call: TRBD1
cdr3_aa: CASSPEGYNSPLHF; cdr3_nt: TGTGCCAGTTCCCCGGAGGGCTATAATTCACCCCTCCACTTT; cdr3_length: 14; j_call: TRBJ1-6; v_call: TRBV27; clone_size: .; d_call: .
cdr3_aa: CASSLVSADTQYF; cdr3_nt: TGTGCTAGCAGCTTAGTTTCCGCAGATACGCAGTATTTT; cdr3_length: 13; j_call: TRBJ2-3; v_call: TRBV7-7; clone_size: .; d_call: .
cdr3_aa: CASSPEGHPGQGYGYTF; cdr3_nt: TGCGCCAGCAGCCCGGAAGGACATCCGGGACAGGGGTACGGCTACACCTTC; cdr3_length: 17; j_call: TRBJ1-2; v_call: TRBV5-1; clone_size: few; d_call: TRBD1
cdr3_aa: CAWNRGYEQYF; cdr3_nt: TGTGCCTGGAACAGGGGCTACGAGCAGTACTTC; cdr3_length: 11; j_call: TRBJ2-7; v_call: TRBV30; clone_size: .; d_call: TRBD1
cdr3_aa: CASSPGGTSIRWETQYF; cdr3_nt: TGTGCCAGTAGTCCGGGGGGGACTAGCATAAGGTGGGAGACCCAGTACTTC; cdr3_length: 17; j_call: TRBJ2-5; v_call: TRBV19; clone_size: .; d_call: TRBD2
cdr3_aa: CASSLEGTGGIGYTF; cdr3_nt: TGTGCCAGCAGCCTTGAAGGGACAGGGGGCATAGGCTACACCTTC; cdr3_length: 15; j_call: TRBJ1-2; v_call: TRBV2; clone_size: once; d_call: TRBD1